Below are 5 T cell receptor beta chains sequenced from a single sample in a study of control samples from healthy donors and cancer patients. Produced via immunoSEQ multiplex PCR; TCRdb's table is partial and in-frame only. This sample has 150,000 to 200,000 clones; around nine tenths occur once, and the top ten carry approximately 1.4%. Sequencing was carried out using blood. The receptors here all came from a man aged 25-45 years in good health.

CDR3 residues: CASSEFRQGSSGNTIYF. As DNA, the CDR3 is TGCGCCAGCAGTGAGTTCCGACAGGGGTCCTCTGGAAACACCATATATTTT. The V gene is TRBV10-2, the J gene TRBJ1-3; 8 bases fit TRBD1. This CDR3 is 17 amino acids long. With V trimmed by 1 base and J by 0 bases, 5 bases remained unmatched. Germline V lookup: CDR1 WSHSY, CDR2 SAAADI.

The chain joins TRBV28 to TRBJ2-7; no clear D. The CDR3 has 13 amino acids. The germline gives CDR1 MDHEN, CDR2 SYDVKM. Trimming removed 5 bases at V and 7 bases at J, with 15 bases between. DNA of the CDR3: TGTGCCAGCAGTCCACCGGGCCGTAGGGAGCAGTACTTC. It encodes CASSPPGRREQYF.

CDR3 residues: CAWTQQGLYGYTF. The CDR3 coding sequence is TGTGCCTGGACTCAGCAGGGGCTCTATGGCTACACCTTC. The J gene is TRBJ1-2, the V gene TRBV30, with a possible D match to TRBD1 (6 bases). V was cut by 4 bases and J by 4 bases, with 13 bases left in between. The CDR3 covers 13 residues. Germline CDR1 and CDR2: GTSNPN and SVGIG (reference sequence).

J is TRBJ2-3 and V is TRBV7-2; TRBD2 matches 7 bases. The CDR3 spans 15 residues. Unmatched junction bases numbered 14, after V lost 8 bases and J lost 6 bases. CDR1 is SGHTA and CDR2 is FQGNSA in the germline V gene. The CDR3 DNA reads as TGTGCCAGCGCCTCGGGGCGGGGGTCGAGGGATACGCAGTATTTT. Its protein product is CASASGRGSRDTQYF.

This chain links TRBV2 with TRBJ2-1; D perhaps matches TRBD1 (5 bases). This CDR3 spans 12 amino acids. Germline values: CDR1 SNHLY, CDR2 FYNNEI. The V and J ends lost 5 bases and 9 bases respectively, with 11 bases between them. CDR3 protein: CASSQGLGEQFF. The CDR3 nucleotides are TGTGCCAGCAGTCAGGGCCTGGGTGAGCAGTTCTTC.